This T cell receptor beta chain came from a study of blood T cell repertoires in COVID-19 (dated by TCRdb to 2018 to 2021). Study-level background: Collaborator samples came from the United States, Italy and Spain and covered acute and convalescent phases of COVID-19. The dataset comprised deeply sampled blood TCRbeta repertoires from subjects exposed to, actively infected with, or recovered from COVID-19. Samples came from the ongoing ImmuneRACE study (first 160 participants) plus 1,254 subjects from 6 global collaborators. Nearly every sample came with metadata listing a de-identified subject ID, COVID-19 status, age in years and sex. The repertoires were released in a freely available public database meant as a resource for research on the immune response to SARS-CoV-2. Where available, HLA class I and class II types were taken from metadata supplied by the sample provider and were not determined by assay-based typing. The material from the prospective study consisted of cDNA or gDNA derived from T cells, B-cell-depleted T cells, or PBMCs.

TCRbeta CDR3 regions were amplified from genomic DNA by means of the immunoSEQ Assay, a bias-controlled multiplex PCR. The authors' pipeline ran thus. The number of nucleated cells in each sample was estimated by amplification of reference gene primers within the assay. To quantify the absolute abundance of each unique TCRbeta CDR3 rearrangement, sequence reads were collapsed and filtered. For each sample, productive Simpson clonality was calculated as the square root of Simpson's diversity index across productive rearrangements. The immuneACCESS repertoire file appears here via TCRdb, limited to in-frame rearrangements. These files lack a portion of the clones; in checked studies, under half of the deficit traces to unresolved V genes, and the cause of the others is not known. Clone size and V and J calls were adopted from that table, with D and trimming inferred from the DNA. Counted in this sample were 250,000 to 350,000 clones; approximately 84% of them appeared once. The ten largest clones add up to roughly 1.6% of the sample.

Notes on this clone: This receptor's antigen is unknown. The record has no base qualities; no much larger clone is one base away.

What the work shows at the level of the full study, not this receptor alone: The amount of clinical and demographic metadata varied by source and participant and was provided uncurated.

In Seattle, one collaborating source enrolled patients while the infection was active and tracked those patients longitudinally over the course of disease. Collaborating institutions collected whole blood in K2EDTA tubes following their own protocols. Collaborator samples were shipped for TCRbeta analysis as frozen whole blood, isolated PBMCs, or DNA extracted from either sample type. Reading from cysteine to phenylalanine, the CDR3 counts 15 amino acids. The sequence is cut down to CDR3 DNA, 45 bases in frame from base 1. CDR1 and CDR2 are read off the germline V gene (reference sequence) as LNHDA and SQIVND. V loses 3 bases of germline sequence and J loses 1 base, and the interval between the two ends is 12 bases.

Sequences were obtained from peripheral blood. In this chain, TRBV19 is recombined with TRBJ1-1; the best D guess is TRBD1, with 5 bases matching. The TCR originated in a human donor with COVID-19, enrolled during active disease. The donor label of this sample is uncertain. Read as DNA, the sequence is TGTGCCAGTAGTATTGGGGGGGGTTCGAACACTGAAGCTTTCTTT. This yields the protein CASSIGGGSNTEAFF.